The T cell receptor beta chain described here comes from a study of T cells in Graves' hyperthyroidism and ophthalmopathy. The V gene lost 6 bases and the J gene lost 8 bases, with 16 bases spanning the gap. The length of the CDR3 is 13 residues. CDR1 is MNHNS, CDR2 SASEGT, per germline. The study enrolled patients aged 18 to 65 with newly diagnosed hyperthyroidism of under 2 months' duration. Thyroid ultrasound and orbital computed tomography, with clinical symptoms and serum thyroxine and TRAb, informed diagnoses. Extraction of PBMCs used approximately 10 ml of fresh peripheral blood. There were TCR beta CDR3 regions amplified from RNA transcripts. The TCR CDR3 was amplified in a first-round RT-PCR using the HTBI primer set. MiXCR, applied by TCRdb to the multiplex PCR reads, yields one record per CDR3 protein. The sample records 550,000 to 800,000 distinct CDR3 sequences, roughly 15% being singletons.

The material sequenced was blood. The chain recombines TRBV6-1 with TRBJ1-1; D is unclear. The sequence derives from a man younger than 30 with Graves' hyperthyroidism. CDR3 DNA: TGTGCCAGCAGCCCCTTGACCGAGCCCGAAGCTTTCTTT. This codes for CASSPLTEPEAFF.